These T cell receptor beta chains were read from a single sample in a study of blood T cell repertoires in COVID-19. Using immunoSEQ multiplex PCR, the repertoire was profiled, and TCRdb retains in-frame clones only, with some absent. Altogether tens of thousands of clones are present, more than 65% being singletons, with the ten largest covering 8.5% to 14%. Sequencing input: peripheral blood. The source is a man aged 45-60 years with acute or convalescent COVID-19. CDR3s include the opening cysteine and the closing phenylalanine or tryptophan. Fields, in order: CDR3 protein, CDR3 DNA, J gene, clone size, D gene, V gene. The D gene is left open where the match is weak. Expanded clones are given a class, and other clones once, few, many or no size at all.

cdr3_aa: CASSPGGPNSGNTIYF
cdr3_nt: TGTGCCAGCTCACCGGGGGGGCCGAACTCTGGAAACACCATATATTTT
j_call: TRBJ1-3
clone_size: .
d_call: .
v_call: TRBV18

cdr3_aa: CASSLEWGLFNEQFF
cdr3_nt: TGTGCCAGCAGTTTAGAGTGGGGCCTTTTCAATGAGCAGTTCTTC
j_call: TRBJ2-1
clone_size: .
d_call: .
v_call: TRBV27

cdr3_aa: CASSLAGTDREQYF
cdr3_nt: TGTGCCAGCAGCCTCGCCGGTACGGACAGGGAGCAGTACTTC
j_call: TRBJ2-7
clone_size: once
d_call: TRBD1
v_call: TRBV7-2

cdr3_aa: CASSLGQYQPQHF
cdr3_nt: TGTGCCAGCAGTCTGGGCCAATATCAGCCCCAGCATTTT
j_call: TRBJ1-5
clone_size: .
d_call: .
v_call: TRBV11-2

cdr3_aa: CASPPATDYNEQFF
cdr3_nt: TGTGCCAGTCCCCCCGCGACAGATTACAATGAGCAGTTCTTC
j_call: TRBJ2-1
clone_size: .
d_call: .
v_call: TRBV2

cdr3_aa: CASPTSGGQGYGYTF
cdr3_nt: TGTGCCTCTCCGACCTCCGGGGGACAGGGCTATGGCTACACCTTC
j_call: TRBJ1-2
clone_size: .
d_call: TRBD1
v_call: TRBV30

cdr3_aa: CASSLRLAGRADTQYF
cdr3_nt: TGTGCCAGCAGCTTACGGCTAGCGGGAAGGGCAGATACGCAGTATTTT
j_call: TRBJ2-3
clone_size: .
d_call: TRBD2
v_call: TRBV7-2

cdr3_aa: CAWSRGWVRNEQFF
cdr3_nt: TGTGCCTGGAGTAGGGGCTGGGTCCGCAATGAGCAGTTCTTC
j_call: TRBJ2-1
clone_size: .
d_call: .
v_call: TRBV30

cdr3_aa: CATTGQGAVNEKLFF
cdr3_nt: TGTGCCACCACGGGACAGGGGGCCGTTAACGAAAAACTGTTTTTT
j_call: TRBJ1-4
clone_size: .
d_call: TRBD1
v_call: TRBV28

cdr3_aa: CASSGGTSGVYEQYF
cdr3_nt: TGTGCCAGCAGCGGAGGGACTAGCGGGGTGTACGAGCAGTACTTC
j_call: TRBJ2-7
clone_size: .
d_call: TRBD2
v_call: TRBV11-3

cdr3_aa: CASRGNTEAFF
cdr3_nt: TGCGCCAGCCGGGGGAACACTGAAGCTTTCTTT
j_call: TRBJ1-1
clone_size: .
d_call: .
v_call: TRBV4-3

cdr3_aa: CASSKLAGTDTQYF
cdr3_nt: TGTGCCAGTAGTAAGCTAGCGGGGACAGATACGCAGTATTTT
j_call: TRBJ2-3
clone_size: .
d_call: TRBD2
v_call: TRBV19

cdr3_aa: CASSASARGPGSGNTIYF
cdr3_nt: TGTGCCAGCAGCGCCAGCGCGCGGGGGCCGGGGTCTGGAAACACCATATATTTT
j_call: TRBJ1-3
clone_size: .
d_call: .
v_call: TRBV9

cdr3_aa: CASSPGTGIYEQYF
cdr3_nt: TGTGCCAGTAGTCCCGGGACAGGGATTTACGAGCAGTACTTC
j_call: TRBJ2-7
clone_size: .
d_call: TRBD1
v_call: TRBV19

cdr3_aa: CASSQVLAGGVNTQYF
cdr3_nt: TGTGCCAGCAGCCAAGTCTTAGCGGGAGGGGTCAATACGCAGTATTTT
j_call: TRBJ2-3
clone_size: .
d_call: TRBD2
v_call: TRBV3-1/TRBV3-2

cdr3_aa: CASSQDPRTGNYGYTF
cdr3_nt: TGCGCCAGCAGCCAAGATCCAAGGACAGGGAACTATGGCTACACCTTC
j_call: TRBJ1-2
clone_size: few
d_call: TRBD1
v_call: TRBV4-1

cdr3_aa: CASSSWAGSPLHF
cdr3_nt: TGTGCCAGCAGCTCTTGGGCGGGTTCACCCCTCCACTTT
j_call: TRBJ1-6
clone_size: .
d_call: .
v_call: TRBV5-4

cdr3_aa: CATSRVRGARDEQFF
cdr3_nt: TGTGCCACCAGCAGAGTTCGGGGGGCAAGGGATGAGCAGTTCTTC
j_call: TRBJ2-1
clone_size: .
d_call: .
v_call: TRBV15

cdr3_aa: CASSIVASGRGYNEQFF
cdr3_nt: TGTGCCAGTAGTATAGTGGCTAGCGGGAGAGGGTACAATGAGCAGTTCTTC
j_call: TRBJ2-1
clone_size: .
d_call: TRBD2
v_call: TRBV19

cdr3_aa: CASSFWGRGTEAFF
cdr3_nt: TGTGCCAGCAGCTTTTGGGGAAGAGGGACTGAAGCTTTCTTT
j_call: TRBJ1-1
clone_size: .
d_call: .
v_call: TRBV7-2

cdr3_aa: CASSIGRDPSYEQYF
cdr3_nt: TGTGCCAGTAGTATAGGGAGGGACCCCTCCTACGAGCAGTACTTC
j_call: TRBJ2-7
clone_size: .
d_call: .
v_call: TRBV19

cdr3_aa: CASNQRGGEQYF
cdr3_nt: TGTGCCAGCAACCAAAGGGGGGGCGAGCAGTACTTC
j_call: TRBJ2-7
clone_size: .
d_call: .
v_call: TRBV6-5

cdr3_aa: CASSTLERGRVHTQYF
cdr3_nt: TGTGCCAGCAGTACCCTGGAGCGGGGGCGGGTGCATACGCAGTATTTT
j_call: TRBJ2-3
clone_size: .
d_call: TRBD2
v_call: TRBV6-2/TRBV6-3

cdr3_aa: CASSLRLSRSTDTQYF
cdr3_nt: TGTGCCAGCAGCTTGAGACTGAGTAGGAGCACAGATACGCAGTATTTT
j_call: TRBJ2-3
clone_size: .
d_call: .
v_call: TRBV5-6

cdr3_aa: CASSPGGNTGELFF
cdr3_nt: TGCGCCAGCAGCCCGGGGGGGAACACCGGGGAGCTGTTTTTT
j_call: TRBJ2-2
clone_size: few
d_call: TRBD2
v_call: TRBV5-1

cdr3_aa: CASSLVFGTGGYEQYF
cdr3_nt: TGTGCCAGCAGCTTAGTCTTCGGGACAGGGGGCTACGAGCAGTACTTC
j_call: TRBJ2-7
clone_size: .
d_call: TRBD1
v_call: TRBV7-2

cdr3_aa: CASKTAGGNTDTQYF
cdr3_nt: TGTGCCAGCAAGACGGCGGGAGGGAACACAGATACGCAGTATTTT
j_call: TRBJ2-3
clone_size: .
d_call: TRBD2
v_call: TRBV6-5

cdr3_aa: CASSSLRINTEAFF
cdr3_nt: TGTGCCAGCAGCTCCTTGAGGATAAACACTGAAGCTTTCTTT
j_call: TRBJ1-1
clone_size: .
d_call: .
v_call: TRBV7-9

cdr3_aa: CASSAWDRLNTEAFF
cdr3_nt: TGTGCCAGCAGCGCATGGGACAGACTGAACACTGAAGCTTTCTTT
j_call: TRBJ1-1
clone_size: .
d_call: TRBD1
v_call: TRBV9

cdr3_aa: CASSIEASGAYEQYF
cdr3_nt: TGTGCCAGTAGTATAGAGGCTAGCGGCGCCTACGAGCAGTACTTC
j_call: TRBJ2-7
clone_size: .
d_call: TRBD2
v_call: TRBV19

cdr3_aa: CASSVGTTYSGNTIYF
cdr3_nt: TGTGCCAGCAGTGTGGGGACAACATACTCTGGAAACACCATATATTTT
j_call: TRBJ1-3
clone_size: .
d_call: .
v_call: TRBV6-1